The rows below give T cell receptor beta chains drawn from one sample of a study of T cell responses to AZD1222 COVID-19 vaccine. Profiled with immunoSEQ multiplex PCR; TCRdb holds only in-frame clones, not every one. The data contain around 160,000 clones, roughly 94% of them singletons. The material sequenced was peripheral blood, taken 28 days after the second AZD1222 dose. The source is an adult who received the AZD1222 COVID-19 vaccine. CDR3s include the opening cysteine and the closing phenylalanine or tryptophan. D genes are given only for firm matches. Some rows mark clone size as missing; the rest say once, few, many or name a class of expanded clone.

D gene | J gene | clone size | V gene | CDR3 DNA | CDR3 protein
TRBD1 | TRBJ1-2 | NA | TRBV14 | TGTGCCAGCAGCCCCTACCGGGACAGGGACGGCTACACCTTC | CASSPYRDRDGYTF
TRBD2 | TRBJ2-7 | once | TRBV11-2 | TGTGCCAGCAGCGCACTAGCGGGGGAGACCTACGAGCAGTACTTC | CASSALAGETYEQYF
TRBD1 | TRBJ1-2 | few | TRBV7-9 | TGTGCCAGCAGCGGACAGGGGTTCGGCTACACCTTC | CASSGQGFGYTF
NA | TRBJ1-3 | NA | TRBV30 | TGTGCCTGGAATGGAGGTGGAAACACCATATATTTT | CAWNGGGNTIYF
NA | TRBJ2-3 | NA | TRBV27 | TGTGCCAGCCAAATCGGGACGCTCCATGGGGGATTTACGCAGTATTTT | CASQIGTLHGGFTQYF
NA | TRBJ2-7 | once | TRBV2 | TGTGCCAGCAGTGAAGTTCGGACCCCCTACGAGCAGTACTTC | CASSEVRTPYEQYF
TRBD2 | TRBJ2-1 | NA | TRBV5-6 | TGTGCCAGCAGCCCCGGGACTAAATACAATGAGCAGTTCTTC | CASSPGTKYNEQFF
TRBD2 | TRBJ2-2 | once | TRBV10-1 | TGCGCCAGCAGCGGGGGGGCCCCCGGGGAGCTGTTTTTT | CASSGGAPGELFF
TRBD1 | TRBJ2-7 | NA | TRBV28 | TGTGCCAGCAGGCCCCCCGGGACAGGCTACGAGCAGTACTTC | CASRPPGTGYEQYF
NA | TRBJ1-1 | NA | TRBV4-1 | TGCGCCAGCAGCCAAAGGTCAGATCGTAGACAGACGAACACTGAAGCTTTCTTT | CASSQRSDRRQTNTEAFF
NA | TRBJ2-5 | NA | TRBV2 | TGTGCCAGCACCCAGGCGGGCCGGTTGTATTCGGAGACCCAGTACTTC | CASTQAGRLYSETQYF
TRBD1 | TRBJ2-3 | NA | TRBV30 | TGTGCCTGGAGTGGGAGACAGGGTGGGAATACGCAGTATTTT | CAWSGRQGGNTQYF
NA | TRBJ2-1 | NA | TRBV6-2/TRBV6-3 | TGTGCCAGCAGTTACGGGAGGACACGGTACAATGAGCAGTTCTTC | CASSYGRTRYNEQFF
TRBD2 | TRBJ2-1 | NA | TRBV7-2 | TGTGCCAGCAGCCACCCCCTAGCGGGAGGTAATGAGCAGTTCTTC | CASSHPLAGGNEQFF
NA | TRBJ1-1 | NA | TRBV12-5 | TGTGCTAGTGGTCATGGGGCGGGAACTGAAGCTTTCTTT | CASGHGAGTEAFF
NA | TRBJ1-5 | NA | TRBV6-4 | TGTGCCAGCAGTGAGGTAGGGGGGGCAAGCAATCAGCCCCAGCATTTT | CASSEVGGASNQPQHF
NA | TRBJ1-1 | NA | TRBV29-1 | TGCAGCGTACCGGACAGCTTCAACACTGAAGCTTTCTTT | CSVPDSFNTEAFF
NA | TRBJ2-7 | NA | TRBV5-4 | TGTGCCAGCAGCTTGGGGGCGGGGACCTCCTACGAGCAGTACTTC | CASSLGAGTSYEQYF
NA | TRBJ1-1 | once | TRBV7-9 | TGTGCCAGCAGCTTAGTTCCAGGGATGAACACTGAAGCTTTCTTT | CASSLVPGMNTEAFF
NA | TRBJ2-1 | once | TRBV7-9 | TGTGCCAGCAGCTTGCGGGGTGGAGGGTTAGGTGAGCAGTTCTTC | CASSLRGGGLGEQFF
TRBD1 | TRBJ1-1 | NA | TRBV7-8 | TGTGCCAGCAGCACGGGACAGAAGAACACTGAAGCTTTCTTT | CASSTGQKNTEAFF
TRBD2 | TRBJ2-1 | NA | TRBV6-5 | TGTGCCAGCAGCACAACTAGCGGGACGGGGACTGAGCAGTTCTTC | CASSTTSGTGTEQFF
NA | TRBJ2-3 | NA | TRBV5-6 | TGTGCCAGCAGCGTGTTGACTTCTCCCACAGATACGCAGTATTTT | CASSVLTSPTDTQYF
NA | TRBJ2-1 | NA | TRBV19 | TGTGCCAGTAGTATGGACAGCTACAATGAGCAGTTCTTC | CASSMDSYNEQFF
TRBD1 | TRBJ2-7 | NA | TRBV19 | TGTGCCAGTAGCACGACAGGGACCGAGCAGTACTTC | CASSTTGTEQYF
NA | TRBJ1-3 | NA | TRBV5-1 | TGCGCCAGCAGCTCGGCAGTAGACTCTGGAAACACCATATATTTT | CASSSAVDSGNTIYF
TRBD2 | TRBJ2-3 | NA | TRBV3-1/TRBV3-2 | TGTGCCAGCAATGGTGGAAGCGGGAGACAACGCACAGATACGCAGTATTTT | CASNGGSGRQRTDTQYF
TRBD2 | TRBJ2-1 | NA | TRBV20-1 | TGCAGTGCCGGACTAGCAAGGGAGCAGTTCTTC | CSAGLAREQFF
NA | TRBJ1-6 | NA | TRBV27 | TGTGCCAGCAGTTTATTCCAGGGCAATTCACCCCTCCACTTT | CASSLFQGNSPLHF
NA | TRBJ2-2 | NA | TRBV3-1/TRBV3-2 | TGTGCCAGCAGCCAAGGGTTCAGTCGAGGAGAGCTGTTTTTT | CASSQGFSRGELFF
NA | TRBJ1-2 | NA | TRBV14 | TGTGCCAGCAGCCACGGGACTCCAACCAACTATGGCTACACCTTC | CASSHGTPTNYGYTF
NA | TRBJ1-5 | NA | TRBV6-2/TRBV6-3 | TGTGCCAGCAGTTACCTGAAACACGTGCGGACGGCCCAGCATTTT | CASSYLKHVRTAQHF
TRBD2 | TRBJ2-7 | NA | TRBV6-5 | TGTGCCAGCGGTAGAACTAGCGGGGTCTCCTACGAGCAGTACTTC | CASGRTSGVSYEQYF
NA | TRBJ1-5 | NA | TRBV27 | TGTGCCAGCAGTCCCACGGACAGCTTCTTTAGCAATCAGCCCCAGCATTTT | CASSPTDSFFSNQPQHF
TRBD1 | TRBJ1-4 | NA | TRBV11-2 | TGTGCCAGCAGCTTGGGGCAGGGGGCCCATGAAAAACTGTTTTTT | CASSLGQGAHEKLFF
NA | TRBJ2-3 | NA | TRBV12-3/TRBV12-4 | TGTGCCAGCAGCCGGGACAGCACAGATACGCAGTATTTT | CASSRDSTDTQYF
NA | TRBJ1-2 | NA | TRBV11-2 | TGTGCCAGCAGCTCCCTAGCCCCCCCCCAGCTCGGCTACACCTTC | CASSSLAPPQLGYTF
NA | TRBJ2-7 | NA | TRBV5-1 | TGCGCCAGCAGGGGGGACACGGCCGTTGGGGAGCAGTACTTC | CASRGDTAVGEQYF
NA | TRBJ2-1 | NA | TRBV5-5 | TGTGCCAGCAGCTTGGCCCAGGGCGTTTACAATGAGCAGTTCTTC | CASSLAQGVYNEQFF
TRBD2 | TRBJ2-1 | NA | TRBV11-2 | TGTGCCAGCAGCTTAGAAGGGACTAGCGGCAATGAGCAGTTCTTC | CASSLEGTSGNEQFF
NA | TRBJ1-1 | few | TRBV27 | TGTGCCAGCAGTCCCGGGGCAACCATGAACACTGAAGCTTTCTTT | CASSPGATMNTEAFF
TRBD2 | TRBJ2-1 | NA | TRBV5-1 | TGCGCCAGCAGCTTTATCCCAGCGGGAGAGGTAGGCGGTGAGCAGTTCTTC | CASSFIPAGEVGGEQFF
NA | TRBJ2-1 | NA | TRBV9 | TGTGCCAGCAGCGTAGGGGGGAGCAATGAGCAGTTCTTC | CASSVGGSNEQFF
TRBD1 | TRBJ1-2 | NA | TRBV4-3 | TGCGCCAGCAGCCAAGACCTCCGGGACAGGAGCGGTCATGGCTACACCTTC | CASSQDLRDRSGHGYTF
NA | TRBJ1-5 | once | TRBV7-9 | TGTGCCAGCAGTTCCCCGGGGAGCAATCAGCCCCAGCATTTT | CASSSPGSNQPQHF
NA | TRBJ1-5 | NA | TRBV7-2 | TGTGCCAGCAGCTTAGGTGTTCAGCCCCAGCATTTT | CASSLGVQPQHF
TRBD2 | TRBJ2-7 | NA | TRBV20-1 | TGCAGTGCTAGTTTCCGGGCGGGAGGTAACCTCTACGAGCAGTACTTC | CSASFRAGGNLYEQYF
NA | TRBJ2-6 | NA | TRBV18 | TGTGCCAGCTCACCAACAGGAACCTCTGGGGCCAACGTCCTGACTTTC | CASSPTGTSGANVLTF
TRBD1 | TRBJ1-1 | NA | TRBV5-6 | TGTGCCAGCAGCTTCGGGACGGAGGGGGCCAGAGCTTTCTTT | CASSFGTEGARAFF
NA | TRBJ1-2 | NA | TRBV28 | TGTGCCAGCAGTCCCCTCCTATCTAGCTACACCTTC | CASSPLLSSYTF
NA | TRBJ2-7 | NA | TRBV28 | TGTGCCAGCAGTTTCCGACAGCAGTACTTC | CASSFRQQYF
TRBD1 | TRBJ1-2 | NA | TRBV5-1 | TGCGCCAGCAGCCCACGGACAGGGGGCGCAGACTATGGCTACACCTTC | CASSPRTGGADYGYTF
NA | TRBJ1-5 | NA | TRBV28 | TGTGCCAGCAGTTCTCTACCGGGTCGGGACAATCAGCCCCAGCATTTT | CASSSLPGRDNQPQHF
TRBD2 | TRBJ2-1 | NA | TRBV7-9 | TGTGCCAGCAGCCCAAGGCTAGCGGGGGATCGCGAGCAGTTCTTC | CASSPRLAGDREQFF
TRBD2 | TRBJ2-2 | NA | TRBV30 | TGTGCCTGGAGTAAAGGACTAGCGGGGGCGAACACCGGGGAGCTGTTTTTT | CAWSKGLAGANTGELFF
NA | TRBJ1-1 | NA | TRBV28 | TGTGCCAGCAGCCTCCAGGGGAAAGCTTTCTTT | CASSLQGKAFF
TRBD1 | TRBJ1-2 | NA | TRBV2 | TGTGCCAGCTCGGGACAGACTAACTATGGCTACACCTTC | CASSGQTNYGYTF
NA | TRBJ2-3 | NA | TRBV11-2 | TGTGCCAGCAGCGGGGCAGGGGCAGATACGCAGTATTTT | CASSGAGADTQYF
NA | TRBJ1-2 | NA | TRBV12-3/TRBV12-4 | TGTGCCAGCAGTTTATCACAGGGTTGGGGCTACACCTTC | CASSLSQGWGYTF
NA | TRBJ2-2 | NA | TRBV5-4 | TGTGCCAGCAGCCTAGACTGGATCAACACCGGGGAGCTGTTTTTT | CASSLDWINTGELFF